This T cell receptor beta chain stems from a study of shared clonotypes between healthy human individuals. V shed 3 bases and J shed 5 bases, with 19 bases lying between them. Germline assignment: CDR1 SNHLY and CDR2 FYNNEI. The CDR3 is 16 residues long. Method: immunoSEQ multiplex PCR; TCRdb's copy keeps in-frame clones and lacks some. The data contain more than 2,000,000 clones, more than 80% of them singletons. The receptor was derived from a man in his late teens or twenties in good health. Some clones in this sample may be carry-over from other donors' samples. The chain employs TRBV2 and TRBJ2-5; D is possibly TRBD2 (5 bases). The sequencing input was naive CD4+ T cells from PBMCs. Noted subset: CD45RA+ positively selected. The CDR3 DNA is TGTGCCAGCAGTGAGGAGGCGGCTTCAAGGATGGAGACCCAGTACTTC. Amino acid sequence: CASSEEAASRMETQYF. Using reference TRBV2 and TRBJ2-5 for the parts outside the CDR3, the full variable domain is EPEVTQTPSHQVTQMGQEVILRCVPISNHLYFYWYRQILGQKVEFLVSFYNNEISEKSEIFDDQFSVERPDGSNFTLKIRSTKLEDSAMYFCASSEEAASRMETQYFGPGTRLLVL.